This TCR beta chain was sequenced in a study of PD-1 blockade in classical Hodgkin lymphoma. Findings and caveats of the study: Newly diagnosed and completely responding patients shared comparable baseline diversity. Although disease activity or prior therapy may be involved, causes of the repertoire differences remain undefined.

Data came from immunoSEQ multiplex PCR; TCRdb stores just in-frame clones and leaves some out. The sample holds more than 25,000 clones, about 81% seen once. V trimming: 5 bases; J trimming: 6 bases; junction bases outside the gene matches: 7. The CDR3 is 15 residues long. Looked up from germline, CDR1 is SNHLY and CDR2 is FYNNEI. There was relapse after autologous stem cell transplantation in every patient, and there was variation in brentuximab vedotin exposure. Turning to this clone: Its antigen is not known.

Source: peripheral blood mononuclear cells (PBMCs), taken before the second cycle of nivolumab. The V gene is TRBV2, the J gene TRBJ2-3, with TRBD2 matching over 11 bases. The clonotype was recovered from a human donor with classical Hodgkin lymphoma. The CDR3 bases are TGTGCCAGCAGTCCCATAGCGGGGGGGTCGGATACGCAGTATTTT. It is translated as CASSPIAGGSDTQYF.